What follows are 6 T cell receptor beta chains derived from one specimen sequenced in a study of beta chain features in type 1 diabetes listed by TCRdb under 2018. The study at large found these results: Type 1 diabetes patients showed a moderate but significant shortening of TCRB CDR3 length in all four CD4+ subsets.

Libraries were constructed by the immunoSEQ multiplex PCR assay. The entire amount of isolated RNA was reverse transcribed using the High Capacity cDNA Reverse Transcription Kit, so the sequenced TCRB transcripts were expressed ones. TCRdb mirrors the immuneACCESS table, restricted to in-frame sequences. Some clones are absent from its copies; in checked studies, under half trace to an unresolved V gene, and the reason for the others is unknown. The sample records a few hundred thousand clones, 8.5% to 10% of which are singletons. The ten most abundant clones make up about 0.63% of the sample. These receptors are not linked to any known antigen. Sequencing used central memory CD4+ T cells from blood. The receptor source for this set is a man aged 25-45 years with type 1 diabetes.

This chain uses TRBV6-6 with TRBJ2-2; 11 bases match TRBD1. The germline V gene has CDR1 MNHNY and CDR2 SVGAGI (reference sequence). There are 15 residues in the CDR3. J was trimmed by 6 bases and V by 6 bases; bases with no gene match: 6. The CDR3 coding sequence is TGTGCCAGCAGCCACGGACAGGGGGCGGCCGGGGAGCTGTTTTTT. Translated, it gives CASSHGQGAAGELFF.

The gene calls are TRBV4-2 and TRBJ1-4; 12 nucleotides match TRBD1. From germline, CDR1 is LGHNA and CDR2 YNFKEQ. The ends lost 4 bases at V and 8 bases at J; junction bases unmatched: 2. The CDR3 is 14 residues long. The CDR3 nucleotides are TGTGCCAGCAGCCCGGGACAGGGGGCCGAAAAACTGTTTTTT. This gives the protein CASSPGQGAEKLFF.

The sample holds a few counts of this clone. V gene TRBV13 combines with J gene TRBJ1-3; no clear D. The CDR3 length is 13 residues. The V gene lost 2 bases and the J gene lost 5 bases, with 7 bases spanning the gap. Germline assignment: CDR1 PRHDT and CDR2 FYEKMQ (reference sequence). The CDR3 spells CASSLIGRNTIYF. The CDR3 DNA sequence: TGTGCCAGCAGCTTAATCGGACGAAACACCATATATTTT.

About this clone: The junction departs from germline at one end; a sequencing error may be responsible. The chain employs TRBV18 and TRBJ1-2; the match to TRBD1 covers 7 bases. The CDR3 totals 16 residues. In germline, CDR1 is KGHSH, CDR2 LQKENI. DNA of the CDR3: TGTGTCAGCTCACCTCCTGAGGCAGGGGGAAGGTATGGCTACACCTTC. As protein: CVSSPPEAGGRYGYTF.

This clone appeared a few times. This chain's CDR3 is CASSQGRYTDTQYF. The CDR3 bases are TGTGCCAGCAGCCAAGGACGGTACACAGATACGCAGTATTTT. This chain links TRBV14 with TRBJ2-3; D gene ambiguous. The CDR3 loop spans 14 amino acids. Germline values: CDR1 SGHDN, CDR2 FVKESK. Trimming cost V 1 base and J 2 bases, with 7 bases left between them.

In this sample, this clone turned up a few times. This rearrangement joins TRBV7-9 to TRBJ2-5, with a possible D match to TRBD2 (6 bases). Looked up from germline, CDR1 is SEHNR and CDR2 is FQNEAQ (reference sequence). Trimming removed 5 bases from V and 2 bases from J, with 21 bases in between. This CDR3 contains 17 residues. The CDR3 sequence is CASSPRLVGGGQETQYF. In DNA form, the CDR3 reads TGTGCCAGCAGCCCGAGATTAGTCGGGGGAGGACAAGAGACCCAGTACTTC.